This TCR beta chain stems from a study of T cell changes during pregnancy in multiple sclerosis. TCRdb's copy holds only in-frame clones and misses some; the assay was immunoSEQ multiplex PCR. The sample contains some 48,000 clones, approximately 90% of which appear only once. Losses at the gene ends were 1 base for V and 6 bases for J; bases not matched to a gene: 6. This CDR3 is 16 amino acids long. The germline V gene encodes CDR1 LNHDA and CDR2 SQIVND (reference sequence). The sequenced sample was CD8+ T cells from peripheral blood mononuclear cells, obtained in the second trimester of pregnancy. The chain couples TRBV19 to TRBJ2-2, with 9 nucleotides matching TRBD2. This clonotype was obtained from a female donor with multiple sclerosis, enrolled in a pregnancy study. In DNA form, the CDR3 reads TGTGCCAGTAGTATAGGCGGGGGGGCTTTGTCCGGGGAGCTGTTTTTT. Protein sequence: CASSIGGGALSGELFF.